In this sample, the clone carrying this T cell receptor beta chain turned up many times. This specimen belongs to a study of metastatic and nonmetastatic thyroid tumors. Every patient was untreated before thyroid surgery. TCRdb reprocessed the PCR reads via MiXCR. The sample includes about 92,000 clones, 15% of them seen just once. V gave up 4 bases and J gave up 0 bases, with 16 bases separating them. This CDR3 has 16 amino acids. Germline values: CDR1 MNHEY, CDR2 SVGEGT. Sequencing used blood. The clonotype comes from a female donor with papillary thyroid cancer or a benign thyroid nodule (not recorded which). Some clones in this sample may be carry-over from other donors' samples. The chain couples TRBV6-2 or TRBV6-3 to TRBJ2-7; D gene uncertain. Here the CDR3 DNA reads TGTGCCAGCAGTTTCCCTGGAAGCGAACCCTCCTACGAGCAGTACTTC. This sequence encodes CASSFPGSEPSYEQYF.